A selection of T cell receptor beta chains follows, all from one sample in a study of cytomegalovirus exposure and HLA in healthy donors. Profiled with immunoSEQ multiplex PCR; TCRdb holds only in-frame clones, not every one. The sample lists 120,000 or so clones; about 10% were seen once. Sequenced: PBMCs. These receptors originate from a woman in her late teens or twenties in good health and CMV-seropositive. Each CDR3 is given with its conserved first and last residue. The order of the fields is J gene, D gene, clone size, V gene, CDR3 DNA, CDR3 protein. D genes are given only for firm matches. The listing skips clone size in some rows; elsewhere it reads once, few, many or a size class.

TRBJ2-2	NA	NA	TRBV5-1	TGCGCCAGCAGCGCGGCAAACGCGAACACCGGGGAGCTGTTTTTT	CASSAANANTGELFF
TRBJ1-2	TRBD1	few	TRBV19	TGTGCCAGTAGTATTGGACAGGGAGATGGCTACACCTTC	CASSIGQGDGYTF
TRBJ1-5	TRBD1	NA	TRBV4-1	TGCGCCAGCAGCCTCCTCAGACAGGGGGATCAGCCCCAGCATTTT	CASSLLRQGDQPQHF
TRBJ1-1	NA	NA	TRBV6-1	TGTGCCAGCAGTGAAGGGAGGGTAAGTTGGACTGAAGCTTTCTTT	CASSEGRVSWTEAFF
TRBJ1-2	NA	NA	TRBV30	TGTGCCTGGTTGGAGCCGGAATATGGCTACACCTTC	CAWLEPEYGYTF
TRBJ2-1	TRBD2	NA	TRBV14	TGTGCCAGCAGCGTAGCGGGACGGTTCAATGAGCAGTTCTTC	CASSVAGRFNEQFF
TRBJ1-5	NA	few	TRBV6-1	TGTGCCAGCAGTGAACAGGGTAGCAATCAGCCCCAGCATTTT	CASSEQGSNQPQHF
TRBJ1-2	TRBD1	NA	TRBV10-3	TGTGCCATCAGCCCTGGACAGGGGGCCTATGGCTACACCTTC	CAISPGQGAYGYTF
TRBJ2-1	TRBD2	few	TRBV6-5	TGTGCCAGCAGTTACGGGTCTAGCGGACGGGGTGAGCAGTTCTTC	CASSYGSSGRGEQFF
TRBJ2-7	NA	few	TRBV2	TGTGCCAGCAGTGAAACCTCTGGCCCGACAGGAGATGCCTACGAGCAGTACTTC	CASSETSGPTGDAYEQYF
TRBJ1-1	NA	NA	TRBV6-1	TGTGCCAGCAGTAGGTTAGGGGGAGCTTTCTTT	CASSRLGGAFF
TRBJ2-7	NA	few	TRBV7-3	TGTGCCAGCAGCCGTAGGGGCGGTTGGACCTACGAGCAGTACTTC	CASSRRGGWTYEQYF
TRBJ2-6	NA	NA	TRBV28	TGTGCCAGCCGCAGGGGTTCATCTGGGGCCAACGTCCTGACTTTC	CASRRGSSGANVLTF
TRBJ2-5	NA	few	TRBV7-9	TGTGCCAGCAGCTTATATGCGGAACAAGAGACCCAGTACTTC	CASSLYAEQETQYF
TRBJ1-5	TRBD1	NA	TRBV19	TGTGCGACAGGGGGCAGCAATCAGCCCCAGCATTTT	CATGGSNQPQHF
TRBJ2-1	NA	few	TRBV6-1	TGTGCCAGCAGTGAGGGCCCAGGGAATGAGCAGTTCTTC	CASSEGPGNEQFF
TRBJ2-7	NA	few	TRBV4-2	TGTGCCAGCAGCCAAGGGGCGGGTGAGCAGTACTTC	CASSQGAGEQYF
TRBJ1-5	TRBD1	NA	TRBV10-2	TGCGCCAGCTCCGGGACAGGGGGTCAGCCCCAGCATTTT	CASSGTGGQPQHF
TRBJ2-1	NA	few	TRBV2	TGTTCGGGGGGCCGACTTTACAATGAGCAGTTCTTC	CSGGRLYNEQFF
TRBJ2-1	NA	NA	TRBV2	TGTGCCAGCAGGGAACAGGACAATGAGCAGTTCTTC	CASREQDNEQFF
TRBJ2-7	TRBD1	few	TRBV6-1	TGTGCCAGCAGTGAAGTTCCGGGACAGGCCTACGAGCAGTACTTC	CASSEVPGQAYEQYF